Following are 20 T cell receptor beta chains from one sample sequenced in a study of T cell changes during pregnancy in multiple sclerosis (dated by TCRdb to the late 2010s). Library construction relied on the immunoSEQ multiplex PCR assay. Sourced from immuneACCESS, this table was stored by TCRdb with only in-frame sequences that have V and J called. A share of the clones is absent; for the studies checked, an unresolved V gene accounts for under half, and the remainder has no known explanation. The sample profile shows 30,000 to 45,000 clones; over 80% of them were found once. The ten largest clones add up to 1.2% of the sample. The specimen was PBMCs (not recorded whether the cells were cultured). These receptors came from a female donor with multiple sclerosis, enrolled in a pregnancy study.

The gene calls are TRBV19 and TRBJ1-5, with 9 bases that match TRBD1. V was clipped by 4 bases and J by 0 bases; unmatched bases: 7. CDR3 length: 17 amino acids. Looked up from germline, CDR1 is LNHDA and CDR2 is SQIVND (reference sequence). CDR3 loop: CASSTDRGVYSNQPQHF. CDR3 in DNA: TGTGCCAGTAGTACCGACAGGGGGGTATATAGCAATCAGCCCCAGCATTTT.

The V call is TRBV2, the J call TRBJ1-5; D call uncertain. V gave up 4 bases and J gave up 0 bases, with 7 bases separating them. Germline CDR1 and CDR2: SNHLY and FYNNEI. The CDR3 has 14 residues. The CDR3 DNA reads as TGTGCCAGCAGTGGGTGGTTTAGCAATCAGCCCCAGCATTTT. Its translation: CASSGWFSNQPQHF. Combining the CDR3 with reference TRBV2 and TRBJ1-5 gives the whole variable domain EPEVTQTPSHQVTQMGQEVILRCVPISNHLYFYWYRQILGQKVEFLVSFYNNEISEKSEIFDDQFSVERPDGSNFTLKIRSTKLEDSAMYFCASSGWFSNQPQHFGDGTRLSIL.

This chain uses TRBV6-5 with TRBJ1-1, with unresolved D. The germline V gene has CDR1 MNHEY and CDR2 SVGAGI. CDR3 length: 13 residues. The V end was cut by 6 bases, the J end by 0 bases, with 8 bases between. Here the CDR3 reads CASRYSLNTEAFF. CDR3 nucleotides: TGTGCCAGCAGGTACAGTTTGAACACTGAAGCTTTCTTT.

CDR3 sequence: CASSLGYNQPQHF. CDR3 DNA sequence: TGTGCCAGCAGTTTAGGGTACAATCAGCCCCAGCATTTT. The chain couples TRBV28 to TRBJ1-5; no reliable D call. The germline gives CDR1 MDHEN, CDR2 SYDVKM. Trimming cost V 2 bases and J 3 bases, with 5 bases left between them. This CDR3 region has 13 residues.

CDR3 in amino acids: CASRRTGDIPEAFF. CDR3 sequence (DNA): TGTGCCAGCAGGCGGACAGGGGATATACCTGAAGCTTTCTTT. This chain links TRBV28 with TRBJ1-1, with 9 bases lining up with TRBD1. Trimming took 6 bases from V and 6 from J; bases not matched to a gene: 8. CDR3 size: 14 residues. CDR1 is MDHEN, CDR2 SYDVKM, per germline.

The chain joins TRBV5-1 to TRBJ2-3; 11 bases fit TRBD2. The CDR3 sequence is 16 residues long. J gave up 4 bases and V 0 bases, and 4 bases lay outside the gene matches. CDR1 is SGHRS, CDR2 YFSETQ, per germline. CDR3 nucleotide sequence: TGCGCCAGCAGCTTGGTTCCTAGCGGGAGGCCAGATACGCAGTATTTT. This translates into CASSLVPSGRPDTQYF.

The J gene is TRBJ2-7, the V gene TRBV15, with unresolved D. The CDR3 is 13 amino acids. V was cut by 5 bases and J by 4 bases, with 12 bases left in between. Germline V lookup: CDR1 LNHNV, CDR2 YYDKDF (reference sequence). CDR3 nucleotides: TGTGCCACCAGCTTGGCACATAGTTACGAGCAGTACTTC. This sequence encodes CATSLAHSYEQYF. The whole variable domain, filled in from reference TRBV15 and TRBJ2-7, reads DAMVIQNPRYQVTQFGKPVTLSCSQTLNHNVMYWYQQKSSQAPKLLFHYYDKDFNNEADTPDNFQSRRPNTSFCFLDIRSPGLGDTAMYLCATSLAHSYEQYFGPGTRLTVT.

This chain links TRBV6-1 with TRBJ2-2; 10 positions agree with TRBD1. The CDR3 runs 14 residues. V gave up 6 bases and J gave up 3 bases; unmatched junction bases: 1. Per the germline V gene, CDR1 is MNHNS and CDR2 is SASEGT. The chain's CDR3 is CASSGTGDTGELFF. DNA for the CDR3: TGTGCCAGCAGCGGGACAGGGGACACCGGGGAGCTGTTTTTT.

The gene calls are TRBV19 and TRBJ1-2; TRBD1 is a possible D gene (5 bases). The V gene's germline CDR1 is LNHDA and CDR2 SQIVND (reference sequence). The CDR3 has 17 amino acids. Trimming stripped 6 bases from V and 5 bases from J, with 25 bases between. CDR3 protein: CASRFPVAKGDRYGYTF. CDR3 coding DNA: TGTGCCAGTAGGTTCCCGGTGGCCAAAGGGGACCGTTATGGCTACACCTTC.

The chain employs TRBV6-5 and TRBJ2-2, with D possibly being TRBD1 (6 bases). The CDR3 covers 15 residues. Germline V gene data show CDR1 as MNHEY and CDR2 as SVGAGI. The V end lost 6 bases, the J end lost 1 base, and 12 bases lay between the germline ends. The CDR3 bases are TGTGCCAGCAGGACCGGGACAAAGAACACCGGGGAGCTGTTTTTT. Translated, it gives CASRTGTKNTGELFF.

The CDR3 region has the DNA TGTGCCAGCAGTTACGGGGTAGCGGGCACAGATACGCAGTATTTT. It is translated as CASSYGVAGTDTQYF. This chain links TRBV6-5 with TRBJ2-3; a weak D match, TRBD2 (6 bases). The CDR3 is made up of 15 amino acids. Germline V gene lookup returns CDR1 MNHEY and CDR2 SVGAGI. With 2 bases removed from V and 1 base from J, the gap between germline ends came to 10 bases.

The rearrangement uses TRBV2 and TRBJ2-4, with unresolved D. Germline CDR1 SNHLY, CDR2 FYNNEI. The CDR3 runs 15 residues. The V end was cut by 4 bases, the J end by 5 bases, with 15 bases between. CDR3 nucleotides: TGTGCCAGCAGTGCCACTCGGGTGGGTCAAAACATTCAGTACTTC. It translates to CASSATRVGQNIQYF.

This sequence joins TRBV11-2 and TRBJ1-1, with 8 bases fitting TRBD1. The junction had 13 bases not matched to a gene; V was cut back by 5 bases and J by 5 bases. The CDR3 is made up of 16 amino acids. Germline V lookup: CDR1 SGHAT, CDR2 FQNNGV. The CDR3 spells CASSRRPGQARTEAFF. The DNA of the CDR3 is TGTGCCAGCAGCCGGCGGCCGGGACAGGCCCGAACTGAAGCTTTCTTT.

The chain has TRBV28 and TRBJ1-1; D remains ambiguous. V shed 7 bases and J shed 7 bases, with 16 bases lying between them. The CDR3 is 13 residues long. Germline V gene lookup returns CDR1 MDHEN and CDR2 SYDVKM. The CDR3 bases are TGTGCCAGCAATTTGGGGTCCTGGGATGAAGCTTTCTTT. This sequence encodes CASNLGSWDEAFF.

The rearrangement uses TRBV10-1 and TRBJ2-1; TRBD2 matches at 10 bases. This CDR3 has 18 residues. Germline V lookup: CDR1 WNHNN, CDR2 SYGVQD (reference sequence). Unmatched junction bases numbered 15, after V lost 5 bases and J lost 5 bases. CDR3 coding DNA: TGCGCCAGCAGTTGGATTACTAGCGGGACAATCAGGGACAATGAGCAGTTCTTC. Its protein product is CASSWITSGTIRDNEQFF.

The chain is built from TRBV6-1 and TRBJ1-2; D not resolved. CDR1 is MNHNS, CDR2 SASEGT, per germline. Trimming removed 2 bases at V and 4 bases at J, with 8 bases between. This CDR3 region has 13 residues. In DNA, the CDR3 is TGTGCCAGCAGTGAATTAAGGGCCTATGGCTACACCTTC. Its protein is CASSELRAYGYTF.

This clone was seen once. V and J are TRBV28 and TRBJ1-2; D unresolved. Germline CDR1 MDHEN, CDR2 SYDVKM. Trimming shortened V by 1 base and J by 5 bases, and 11 bases separated the two germline ends. The CDR3 loop spans 14 amino acids. The DNA of the CDR3 is TGTGCCAGCAGTTTATTAAAACTCGGTTATGGCTACACCTTC. Translated: CASSLLKLGYGYTF.

This sequence joins TRBV6-5 and TRBJ1-1; no clear D. Deletions cut 6 bases from V and 2 bases from J, with 10 bases between. Germline V lookup: CDR1 MNHEY, CDR2 SVGAGI. CDR3 length equals 13 residues. CDR3 nucleotide sequence: TGTGCCAGCAGGGATACAGTTAACACTGAAGCTTTCTTT. Protein product: CASRDTVNTEAFF.

This chain uses TRBV7-9 with TRBJ2-3; 8 nucleotides line up with TRBD1. The CDR3 covers 16 residues. Germline lookup yields CDR1 SEHNR and CDR2 FQNEAQ (reference sequence). Germline trimming cut 5 bases from V and 2 bases from J; bases unmatched to any gene: 9. CDR3 region: CASSPWTGIVTDTQYF. The DNA of the CDR3 is TGTGCCAGCAGCCCATGGACAGGGATAGTCACAGATACGCAGTATTTT. Supplemented by reference TRBV7-9 and TRBJ2-3, the full variable domain reads DTGVSQNPRHKITKRGQNVTFRCDPISEHNRLYWYRQTLGQGPEFLTYFQNEAQLEKSRLLSDRFSAERPKGSFSTLEIQRTEQGDSAMYLCASSPWTGIVTDTQYFGPGTRLTVL.

The chain recombines TRBV5-1 with TRBJ2-1; TRBD2 aligns across 9 bases. Germline-derived CDR1 and CDR2 are SGHRS and YFSETQ. CDR3 length equals 15 residues. With V trimmed by 0 bases and J by 15 bases, 13 bases remained unmatched. The CDR3 DNA sequence: TGCGCCAGCAGCTTGGGGACTAGCGCCCAGGGATGGTGGTTCTTC. Residues: CASSLGTSAQGWWFF.